This entry describes one TCR beta chain. This entry belongs to a study of control samples from healthy donors and cancer patients. Produced via immunoSEQ multiplex PCR; TCRdb's table is partial and in-frame only. The sample has 150,000 to 200,000 clones; roughly 91% are singletons. CDR3 length equals 13 residues. In germline, CDR1 is SGHVS, CDR2 FQNEAQ. Trimming removed 3 bases from V and 0 bases from J, with 5 bases in between. The source is a woman aged 25 to 45 in good health. What was sequenced was blood. This rearrangement joins TRBV7-8 to TRBJ1-1, with D unresolved. As DNA, the CDR3 is TGTGCCAGCAGCTTTCAGATGAACACTGAAGCTTTCTTT. It codes for CASSFQMNTEAFF.